This entry features one T cell receptor beta chain sequence. TCRdb's table, derived via immunoSEQ multiplex PCR, lists solely in-frame clones and lacks some. The repertoire holds fewer than 200,000 clones, with roughly 89% as singletons. The sample is drawn from a study of control samples from healthy donors and cancer patients. Trimming took off 1 base at V and 0 bases at J, with 13 bases between the two ends. The CDR3 covers 17 residues. Germline V gives CDR1 LNHDA, CDR2 SQIVND (reference sequence). The genes are TRBV19 and TRBJ1-5; no firm D call. The origin of this receptor is a woman in her forties or fifties in good health. Sequencing was performed on blood. CDR3 nucleotide sequence: TGTGCCAGTAGTATAGTGGCCAGGCAATATAGCAATCAGCCCCAGCATTTT. This encodes CASSIVARQYSNQPQHF.